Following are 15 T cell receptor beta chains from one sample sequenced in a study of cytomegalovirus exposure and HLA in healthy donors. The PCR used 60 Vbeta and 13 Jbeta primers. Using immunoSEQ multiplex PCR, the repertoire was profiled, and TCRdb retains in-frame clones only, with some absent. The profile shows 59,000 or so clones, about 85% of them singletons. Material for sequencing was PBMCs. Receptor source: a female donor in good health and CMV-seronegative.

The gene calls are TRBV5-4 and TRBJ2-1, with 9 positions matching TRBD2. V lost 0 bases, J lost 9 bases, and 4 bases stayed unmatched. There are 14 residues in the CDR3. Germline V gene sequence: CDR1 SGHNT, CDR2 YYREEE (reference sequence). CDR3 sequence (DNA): TGTGCCAGCAGCTTGGGAGCGGGAGGCACTGAGCAGTTCTTC. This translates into CASSLGAGGTEQFF.

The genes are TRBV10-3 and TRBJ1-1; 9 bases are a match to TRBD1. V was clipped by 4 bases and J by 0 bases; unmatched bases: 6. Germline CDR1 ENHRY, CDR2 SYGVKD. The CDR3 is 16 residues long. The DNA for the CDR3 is TGTGCCATCAGTGGCCGGACAGGGGTCATGAACACTGAAGCTTTCTTT. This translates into CAISGRTGVMNTEAFF.

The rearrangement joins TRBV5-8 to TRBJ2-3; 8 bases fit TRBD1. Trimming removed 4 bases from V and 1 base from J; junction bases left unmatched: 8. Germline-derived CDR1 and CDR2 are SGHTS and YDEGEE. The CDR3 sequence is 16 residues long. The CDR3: CASSEGTGPRTDTQYF. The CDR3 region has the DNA TGTGCCAGCAGCGAAGGGACAGGACCACGCACAGATACGCAGTATTTT.

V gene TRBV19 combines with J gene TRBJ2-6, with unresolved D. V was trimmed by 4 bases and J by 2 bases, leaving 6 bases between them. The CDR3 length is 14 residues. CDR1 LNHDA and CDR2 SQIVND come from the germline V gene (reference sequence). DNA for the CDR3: TGTGCCAGTAGTAGCCAGGCTGGGGCCAACGTCCTGACTTTC. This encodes CASSSQAGANVLTF.

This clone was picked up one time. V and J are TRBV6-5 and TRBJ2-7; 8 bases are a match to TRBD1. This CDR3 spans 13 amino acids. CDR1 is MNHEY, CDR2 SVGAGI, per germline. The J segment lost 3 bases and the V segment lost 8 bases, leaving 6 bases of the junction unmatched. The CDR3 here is CASSGQGDYEQYF. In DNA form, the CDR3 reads TGTGCCAGCTCTGGACAGGGTGACTACGAGCAGTACTTC.

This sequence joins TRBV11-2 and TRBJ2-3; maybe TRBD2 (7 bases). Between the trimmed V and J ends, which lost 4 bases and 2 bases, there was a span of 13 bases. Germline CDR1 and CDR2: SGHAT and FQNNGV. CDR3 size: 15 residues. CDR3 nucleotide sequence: TGTGCCAGCAGCTATGGAGGGGGGGTCACAGATACGCAGTATTTT. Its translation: CASSYGGGVTDTQYF.

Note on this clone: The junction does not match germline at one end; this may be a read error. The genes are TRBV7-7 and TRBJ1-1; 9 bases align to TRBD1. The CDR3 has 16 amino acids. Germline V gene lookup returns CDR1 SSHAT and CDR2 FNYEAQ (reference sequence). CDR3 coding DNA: TGTGCTAGCAGCCCACACCCGGGACAGGGGAACACTGAAGCTTTCTTT. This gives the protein CASSPHPGQGNTEAFF.

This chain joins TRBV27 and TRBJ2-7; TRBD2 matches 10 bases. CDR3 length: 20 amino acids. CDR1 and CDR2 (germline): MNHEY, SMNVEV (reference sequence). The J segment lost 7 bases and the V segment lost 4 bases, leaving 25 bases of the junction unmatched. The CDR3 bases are TGTGCCAGCAGTTCCGAAGGGGGAATTATAGCGGGAGGCCTCCTGGGGGAGCAGTACTTC. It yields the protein CASSSEGGIIAGGLLGEQYF.

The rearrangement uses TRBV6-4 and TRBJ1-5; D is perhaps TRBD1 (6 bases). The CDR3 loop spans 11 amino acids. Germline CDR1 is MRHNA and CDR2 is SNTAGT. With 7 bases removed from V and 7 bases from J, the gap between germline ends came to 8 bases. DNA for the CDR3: TGTGCCAGCATTAGGGGGCAGCCCCAGCATTTT. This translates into CASIRGQPQHF.

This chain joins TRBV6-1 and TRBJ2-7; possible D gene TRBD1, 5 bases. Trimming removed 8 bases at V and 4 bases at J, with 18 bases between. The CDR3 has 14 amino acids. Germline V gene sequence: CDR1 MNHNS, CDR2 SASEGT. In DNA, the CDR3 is TGTGCCAGCCTTAGGACGACAGCACCTTACGAGCAGTACTTC. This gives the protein CASLRTTAPYEQYF.

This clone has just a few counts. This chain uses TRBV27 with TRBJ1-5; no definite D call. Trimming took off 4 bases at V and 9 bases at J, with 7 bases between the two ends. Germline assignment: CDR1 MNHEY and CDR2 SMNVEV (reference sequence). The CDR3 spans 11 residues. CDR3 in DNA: TGTGCCAGCAGTTCCAACGGGCCCCAGCATTTT. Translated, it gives CASSSNGPQHF.

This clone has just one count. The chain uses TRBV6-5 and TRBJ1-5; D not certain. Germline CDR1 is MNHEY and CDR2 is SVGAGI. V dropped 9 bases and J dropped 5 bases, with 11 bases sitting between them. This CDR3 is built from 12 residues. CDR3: CASSEGDQPQHF. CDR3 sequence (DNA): TGTGCCAGTTCCGAGGGAGATCAGCCCCAGCATTTT.

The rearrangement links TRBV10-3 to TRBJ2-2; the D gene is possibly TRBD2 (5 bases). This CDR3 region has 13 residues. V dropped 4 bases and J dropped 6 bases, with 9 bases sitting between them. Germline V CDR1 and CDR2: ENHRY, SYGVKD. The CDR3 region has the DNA TGTGCCATCAGTGTCGGAGGTCCCGGGGAGCTGTTTTTT. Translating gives CAISVGGPGELFF.

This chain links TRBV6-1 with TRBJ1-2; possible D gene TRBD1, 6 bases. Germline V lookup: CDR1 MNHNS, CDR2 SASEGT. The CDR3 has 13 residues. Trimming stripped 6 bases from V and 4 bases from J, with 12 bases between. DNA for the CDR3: TGTGCCAGCAGCCGGACAGAGGTCTATGGCTACACCTTC. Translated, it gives CASSRTEVYGYTF.

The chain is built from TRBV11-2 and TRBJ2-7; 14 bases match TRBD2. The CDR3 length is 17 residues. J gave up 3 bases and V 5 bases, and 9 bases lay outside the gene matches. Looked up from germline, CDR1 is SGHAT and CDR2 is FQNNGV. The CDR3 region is CASSPRLAGGPYYEQYF. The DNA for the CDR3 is TGTGCCAGCAGCCCCCGACTAGCGGGAGGGCCGTACTACGAGCAGTACTTC.